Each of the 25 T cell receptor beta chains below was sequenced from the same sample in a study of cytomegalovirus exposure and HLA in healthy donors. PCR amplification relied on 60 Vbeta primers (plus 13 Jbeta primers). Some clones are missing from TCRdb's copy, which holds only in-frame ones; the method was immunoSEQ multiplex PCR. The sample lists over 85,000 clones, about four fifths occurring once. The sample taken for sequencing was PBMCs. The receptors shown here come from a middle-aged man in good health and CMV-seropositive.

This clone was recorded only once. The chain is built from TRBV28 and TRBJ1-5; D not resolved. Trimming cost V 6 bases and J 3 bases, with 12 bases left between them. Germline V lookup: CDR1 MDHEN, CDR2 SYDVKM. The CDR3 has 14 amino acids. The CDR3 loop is CASSASGFNQPQHF. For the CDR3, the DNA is TGTGCCAGCAGCGCTTCAGGTTTCAATCAGCCCCAGCATTTT.

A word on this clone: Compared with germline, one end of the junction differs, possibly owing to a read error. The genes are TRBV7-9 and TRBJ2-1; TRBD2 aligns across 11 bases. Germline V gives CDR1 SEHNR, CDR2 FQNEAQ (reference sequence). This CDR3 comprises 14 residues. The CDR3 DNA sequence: TGTTCCAGCAGCTTAGCGGGAGGGCCGGGAGAGCAGTTCTTC. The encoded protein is CSSSLAGGPGEQFF.

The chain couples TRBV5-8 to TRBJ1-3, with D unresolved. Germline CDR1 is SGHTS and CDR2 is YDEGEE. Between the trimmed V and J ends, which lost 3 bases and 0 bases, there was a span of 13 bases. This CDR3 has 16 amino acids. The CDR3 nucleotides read TGTGCCAGCAGCTCGCTCTCGAGCGCCTCTGGAAACACCATATATTTT. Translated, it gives CASSSLSSASGNTIYF.

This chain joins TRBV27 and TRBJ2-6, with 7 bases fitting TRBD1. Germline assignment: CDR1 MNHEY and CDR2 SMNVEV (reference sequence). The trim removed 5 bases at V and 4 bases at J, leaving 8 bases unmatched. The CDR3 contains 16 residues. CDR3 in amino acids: CASSAQGVAGANVLTF. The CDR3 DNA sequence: TGTGCCAGCAGTGCTCAGGGGGTGGCAGGGGCCAACGTCCTGACTTTC.

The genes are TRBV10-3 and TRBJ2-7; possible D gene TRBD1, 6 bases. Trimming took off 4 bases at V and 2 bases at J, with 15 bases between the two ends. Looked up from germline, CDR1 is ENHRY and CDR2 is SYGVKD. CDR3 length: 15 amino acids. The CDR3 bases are TGTGCCATCAGTGGTAAGGGGGACCACACCTACGAGCAGTACTTC. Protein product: CAISGKGDHTYEQYF.

In DNA form, the CDR3 reads TGTGCCATCACTACTAGCGGAGGGAGGGCCGTGGATGAGCAGTTCTTC. Encoded protein: CAITTSGGRAVDEQFF. The V gene is TRBV10-3, the J gene TRBJ2-1; 8 bases line up with TRBD2. The germline gives CDR1 ENHRY, CDR2 SYGVKD. After removal of 7 bases from V and 8 bases from J, the junction contained 16 bases not matched to a gene. This CDR3 has 16 residues.

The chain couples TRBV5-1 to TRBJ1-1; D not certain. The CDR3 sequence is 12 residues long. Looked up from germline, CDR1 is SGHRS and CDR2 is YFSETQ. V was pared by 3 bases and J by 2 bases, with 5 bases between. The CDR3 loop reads CASSSTNTEAFF. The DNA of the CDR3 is TGCGCCAGCAGCTCAACAAACACTGAAGCTTTCTTT.

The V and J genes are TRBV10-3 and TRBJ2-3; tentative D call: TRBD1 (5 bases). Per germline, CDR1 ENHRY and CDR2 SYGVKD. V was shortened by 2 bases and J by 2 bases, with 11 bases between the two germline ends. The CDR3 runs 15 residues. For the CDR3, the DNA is TGTGCCATCAGTGAGCCCGACAGAAACACAGATACGCAGTATTTT. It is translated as CAISEPDRNTDTQYF.

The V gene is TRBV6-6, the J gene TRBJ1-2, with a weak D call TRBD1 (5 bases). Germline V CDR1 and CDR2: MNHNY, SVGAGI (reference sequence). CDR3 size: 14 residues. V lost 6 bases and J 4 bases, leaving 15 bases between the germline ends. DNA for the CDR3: TGTGCCAGCAGCATACAGGATTTCGTCTATGGCTACACCTTC. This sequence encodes CASSIQDFVYGYTF.

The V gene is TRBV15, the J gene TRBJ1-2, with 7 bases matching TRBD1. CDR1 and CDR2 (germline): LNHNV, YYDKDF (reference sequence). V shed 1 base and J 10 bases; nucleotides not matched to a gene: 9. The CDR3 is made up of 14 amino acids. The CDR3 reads CATSRARRQGSYTF. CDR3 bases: TGTGCCACCAGCAGAGCTAGGAGACAGGGTTCCTACACCTTC.

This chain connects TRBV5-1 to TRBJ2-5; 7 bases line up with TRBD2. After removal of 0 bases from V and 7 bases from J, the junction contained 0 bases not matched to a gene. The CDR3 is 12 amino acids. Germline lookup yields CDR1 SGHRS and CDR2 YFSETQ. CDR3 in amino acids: CASSLGEGTQYF. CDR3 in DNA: TGCGCCAGCAGCTTGGGGGAGGGGACCCAGTACTTC.

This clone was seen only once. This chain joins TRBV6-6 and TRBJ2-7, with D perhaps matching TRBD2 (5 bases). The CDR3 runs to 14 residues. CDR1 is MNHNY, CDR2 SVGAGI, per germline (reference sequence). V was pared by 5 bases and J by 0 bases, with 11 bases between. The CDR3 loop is CASSHLGGSYEQYF. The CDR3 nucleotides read TGTGCCAGCAGTCACCTCGGAGGCTCCTACGAGCAGTACTTC.

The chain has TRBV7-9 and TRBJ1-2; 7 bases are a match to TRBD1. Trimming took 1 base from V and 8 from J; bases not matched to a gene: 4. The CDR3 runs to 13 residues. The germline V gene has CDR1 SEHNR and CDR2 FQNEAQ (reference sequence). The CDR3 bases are TGTGCCAGCAGCTTAGACAGGGGTCGGGGCTACACCTTC. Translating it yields CASSLDRGRGYTF.

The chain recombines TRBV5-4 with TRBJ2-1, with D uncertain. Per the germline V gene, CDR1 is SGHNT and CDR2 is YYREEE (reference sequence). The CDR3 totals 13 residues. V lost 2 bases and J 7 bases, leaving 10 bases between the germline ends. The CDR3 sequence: CASSFPEANEQFF. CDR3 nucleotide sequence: TGTGCCAGCAGCTTCCCTGAGGCGAATGAGCAGTTCTTC.

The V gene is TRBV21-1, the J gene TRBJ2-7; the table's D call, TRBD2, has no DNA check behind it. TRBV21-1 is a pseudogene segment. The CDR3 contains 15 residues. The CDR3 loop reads CASSKPTPASYEQYF. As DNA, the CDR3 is TGTGCCAGCAGCAAACCAACTCCCGCATCCTACGAGCAGTACTTC.

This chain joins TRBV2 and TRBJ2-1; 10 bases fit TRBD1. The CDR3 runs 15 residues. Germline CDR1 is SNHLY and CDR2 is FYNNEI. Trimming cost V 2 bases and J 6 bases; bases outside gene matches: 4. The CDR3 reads CASSELRTGGNEQFF. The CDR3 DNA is TGTGCCAGCAGTGAACTTAGGACAGGGGGCAATGAGCAGTTCTTC.

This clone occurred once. DNA for the CDR3: TGTGCCCGATTCGAGAAAGGCGCGAGTAGCGAGACCCAGTACTTC. Encoded protein: CARFEKGASSETQYF. This chain links TRBV6-4 with TRBJ2-5; D gene unclear. V lost 11 bases, J lost 5 bases, and 24 bases lay in between. CDR1 and CDR2 (germline): MRHNA, SNTAGT. The CDR3 is made up of 15 amino acids.

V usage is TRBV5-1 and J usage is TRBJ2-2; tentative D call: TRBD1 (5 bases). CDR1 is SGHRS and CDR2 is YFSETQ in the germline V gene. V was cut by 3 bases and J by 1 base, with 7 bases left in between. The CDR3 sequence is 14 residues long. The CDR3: CASSSDRNTGELFF. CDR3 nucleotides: TGCGCCAGCAGCTCCGACAGGAACACCGGGGAGCTGTTTTTT.

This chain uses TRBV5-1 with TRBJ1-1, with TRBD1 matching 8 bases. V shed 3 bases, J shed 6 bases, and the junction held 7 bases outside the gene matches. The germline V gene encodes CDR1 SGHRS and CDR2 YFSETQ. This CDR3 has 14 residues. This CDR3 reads CASSSDRGMSEAFF. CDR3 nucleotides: TGCGCCAGCAGCTCCGACAGGGGAATGTCTGAAGCTTTCTTT.

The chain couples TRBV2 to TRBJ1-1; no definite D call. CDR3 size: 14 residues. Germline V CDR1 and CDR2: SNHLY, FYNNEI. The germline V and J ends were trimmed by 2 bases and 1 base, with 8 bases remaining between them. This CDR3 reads CASSERRWNTEAFF. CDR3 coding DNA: TGTGCCAGCAGTGAAAGGAGGTGGAACACTGAAGCTTTCTTT.

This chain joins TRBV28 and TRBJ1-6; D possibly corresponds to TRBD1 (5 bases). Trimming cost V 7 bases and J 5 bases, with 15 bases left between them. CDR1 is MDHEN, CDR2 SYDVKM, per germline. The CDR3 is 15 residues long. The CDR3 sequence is CASTPGGIDNSPLHF. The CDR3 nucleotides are TGTGCCAGCACCCCCGGGGGAATAGATAATTCACCCCTCCACTTT. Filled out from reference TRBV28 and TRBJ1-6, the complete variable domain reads DVKVTQSSRYLVKRTGEKVFLECVQDMDHENMFWYRQDPGLGLRLIYFSYDVKMKEKGDIPEGYSVSREKKERFSLILESASTNQTSMYLCASTPGGIDNSPLHFGNGTRLTVT.

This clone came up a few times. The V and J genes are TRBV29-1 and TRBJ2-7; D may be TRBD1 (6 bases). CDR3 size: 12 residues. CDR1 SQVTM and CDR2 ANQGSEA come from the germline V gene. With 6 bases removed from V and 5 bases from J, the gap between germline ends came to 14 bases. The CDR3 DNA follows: TGCAGCGTAGTGGACAGTGGCCACGAGCAGTACTTC. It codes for CSVVDSGHEQYF.

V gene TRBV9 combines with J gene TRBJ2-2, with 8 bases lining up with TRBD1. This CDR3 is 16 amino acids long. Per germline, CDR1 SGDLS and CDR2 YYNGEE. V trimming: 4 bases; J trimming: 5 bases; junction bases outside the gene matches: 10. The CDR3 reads CASSPYGRTGTGELFF. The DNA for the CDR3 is TGTGCCAGCAGCCCGTATGGGAGGACAGGGACCGGGGAGCTGTTTTTT.

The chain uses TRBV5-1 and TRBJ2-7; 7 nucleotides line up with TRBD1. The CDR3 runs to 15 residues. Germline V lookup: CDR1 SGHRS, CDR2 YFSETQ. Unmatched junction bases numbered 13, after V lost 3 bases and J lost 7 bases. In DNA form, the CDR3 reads TGCGCCAGCAGCTCCACCGGGACAGCTACGATGGAGCAGTACTTC. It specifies CASSSTGTATMEQYF.

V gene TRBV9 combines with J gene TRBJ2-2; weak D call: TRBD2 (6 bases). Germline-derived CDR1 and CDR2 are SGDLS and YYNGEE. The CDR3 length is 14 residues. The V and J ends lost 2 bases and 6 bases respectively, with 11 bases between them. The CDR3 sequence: CASSVSGGPGELFF. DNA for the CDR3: TGTGCCAGCAGCGTGAGCGGAGGGCCCGGGGAGCTGTTTTTT.